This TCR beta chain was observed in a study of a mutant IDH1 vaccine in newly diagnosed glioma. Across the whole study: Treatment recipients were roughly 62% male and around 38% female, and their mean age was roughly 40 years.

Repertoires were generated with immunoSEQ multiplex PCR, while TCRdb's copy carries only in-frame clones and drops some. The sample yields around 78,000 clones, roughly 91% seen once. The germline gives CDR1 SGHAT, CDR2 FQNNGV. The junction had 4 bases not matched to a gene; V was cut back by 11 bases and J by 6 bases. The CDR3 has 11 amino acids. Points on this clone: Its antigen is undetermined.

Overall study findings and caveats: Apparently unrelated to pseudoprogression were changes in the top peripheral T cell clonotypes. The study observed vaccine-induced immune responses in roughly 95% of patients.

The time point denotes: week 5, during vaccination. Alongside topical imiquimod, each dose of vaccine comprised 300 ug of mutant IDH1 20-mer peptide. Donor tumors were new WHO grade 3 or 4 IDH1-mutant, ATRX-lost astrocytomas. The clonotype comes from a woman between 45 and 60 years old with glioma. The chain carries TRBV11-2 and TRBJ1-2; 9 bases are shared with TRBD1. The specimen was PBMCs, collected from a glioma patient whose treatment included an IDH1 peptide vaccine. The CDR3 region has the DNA TGTGCCTCGGGACAGGGACATGGCTACACCTTC. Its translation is CASGQGHGYTF.